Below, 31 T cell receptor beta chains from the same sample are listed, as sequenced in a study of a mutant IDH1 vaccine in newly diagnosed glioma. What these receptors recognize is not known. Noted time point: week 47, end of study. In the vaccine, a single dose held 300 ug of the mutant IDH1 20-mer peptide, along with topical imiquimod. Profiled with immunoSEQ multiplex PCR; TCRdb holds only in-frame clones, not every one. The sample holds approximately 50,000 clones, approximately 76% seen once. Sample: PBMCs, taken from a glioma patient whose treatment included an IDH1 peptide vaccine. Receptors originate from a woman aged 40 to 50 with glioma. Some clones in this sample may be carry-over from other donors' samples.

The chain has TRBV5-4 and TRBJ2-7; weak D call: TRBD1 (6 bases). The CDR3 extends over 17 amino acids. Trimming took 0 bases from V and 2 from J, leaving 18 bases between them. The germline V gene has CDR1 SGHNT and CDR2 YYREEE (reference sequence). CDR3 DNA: TGTGCCAGCAGCTTGGGGATCGCAGGGACATTCACCTACGAGCAGTACTTC. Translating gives CASSLGIAGTFTYEQYF. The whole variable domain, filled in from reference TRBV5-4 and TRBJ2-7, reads ETGVTQSPTHLIKTRGQQVTLRCSSQSGHNTVSWYQQALGQGPQFIFQYYREEENGRGNFPPRFSGLQFPNYSSELNVNALELDDSALYLCASSLGIAGTFTYEQYFGPGTRLTVT.

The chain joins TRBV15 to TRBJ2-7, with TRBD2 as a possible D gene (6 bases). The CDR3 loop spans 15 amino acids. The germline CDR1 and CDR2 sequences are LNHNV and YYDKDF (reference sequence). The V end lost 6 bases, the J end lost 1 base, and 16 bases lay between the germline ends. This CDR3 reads CATRGGLAESYEQYF. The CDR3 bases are TGTGCCACCAGGGGAGGATTAGCGGAATCCTACGAGCAGTACTTC.

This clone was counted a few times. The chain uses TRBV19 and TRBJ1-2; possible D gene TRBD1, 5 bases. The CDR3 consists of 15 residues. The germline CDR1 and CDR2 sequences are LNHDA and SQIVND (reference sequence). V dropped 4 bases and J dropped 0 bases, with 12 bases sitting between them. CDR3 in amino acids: CASSTRQTANYGYTF. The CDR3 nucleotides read TGTGCCAGTAGTACCCGACAGACAGCTAACTATGGCTACACCTTC.

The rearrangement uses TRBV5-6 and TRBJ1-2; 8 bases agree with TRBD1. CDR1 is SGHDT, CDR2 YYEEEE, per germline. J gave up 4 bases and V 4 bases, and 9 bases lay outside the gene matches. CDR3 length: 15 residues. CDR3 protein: CASSPLDRVGYGYTF. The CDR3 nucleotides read TGTGCCAGCAGCCCGCTGGACAGGGTGGGCTATGGCTACACCTTC.

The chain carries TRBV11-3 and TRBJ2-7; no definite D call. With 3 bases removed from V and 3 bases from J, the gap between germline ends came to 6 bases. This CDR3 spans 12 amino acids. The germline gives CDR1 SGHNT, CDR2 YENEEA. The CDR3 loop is CASSFDGYEQYF. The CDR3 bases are TGTGCCAGCAGCTTCGACGGCTACGAGCAGTACTTC.

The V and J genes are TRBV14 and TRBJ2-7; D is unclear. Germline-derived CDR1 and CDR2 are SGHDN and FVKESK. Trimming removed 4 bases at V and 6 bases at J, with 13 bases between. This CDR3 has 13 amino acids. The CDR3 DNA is TGTGCCAGCAGCCCCCGCCCCCATGGCGAGCAGTACTTC. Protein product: CASSPRPHGEQYF.

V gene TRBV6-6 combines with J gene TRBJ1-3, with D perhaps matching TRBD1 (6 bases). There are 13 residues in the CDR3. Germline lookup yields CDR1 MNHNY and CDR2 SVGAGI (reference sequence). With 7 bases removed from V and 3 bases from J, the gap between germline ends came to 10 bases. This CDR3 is CASTQGIGNTIYF. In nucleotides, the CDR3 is TGTGCCAGCACCCAGGGGATTGGAAACACCATATATTTT.

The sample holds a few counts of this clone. CDR3 residues: CASRQGSSYNSPLHF. The CDR3 DNA is TGTGCCAGCCGACAGGGGAGCTCCTATAATTCACCCCTCCACTTT. The rearrangement uses TRBV6-4 and TRBJ1-6, with 8 bases aligning to TRBD1. There are 15 residues in the CDR3. The junction had 3 bases not matched to a gene; V was cut back by 8 bases and J by 0 bases. The germline gives CDR1 MRHNA, CDR2 SNTAGT.

CDR3 region: CASRLQGDTGELFF. In DNA, the CDR3 is TGTGCCAGTAGGCTCCAGGGGGACACCGGGGAGCTGTTTTTT. The J gene is TRBJ2-2, the V gene TRBV19; TRBD1 matches 7 bases. This CDR3 has 14 residues. V shed 6 bases, J shed 3 bases, and the junction held 4 bases outside the gene matches. Germline V gene data show CDR1 as LNHDA and CDR2 as SQIVND (reference sequence).

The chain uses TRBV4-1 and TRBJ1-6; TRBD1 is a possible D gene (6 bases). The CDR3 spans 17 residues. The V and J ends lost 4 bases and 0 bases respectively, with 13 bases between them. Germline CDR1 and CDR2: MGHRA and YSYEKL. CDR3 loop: CASSLRGGSSYNSPLHF. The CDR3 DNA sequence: TGCGCCAGCAGCCTCAGAGGGGGTAGCTCCTATAATTCACCCCTCCACTTT.

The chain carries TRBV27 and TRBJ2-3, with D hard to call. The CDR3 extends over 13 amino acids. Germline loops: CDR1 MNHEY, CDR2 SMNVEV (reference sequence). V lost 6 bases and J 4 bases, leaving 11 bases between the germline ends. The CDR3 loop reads CASSSWAADTQYF. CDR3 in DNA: TGTGCCAGCAGCTCGTGGGCGGCAGATACGCAGTATTTT.

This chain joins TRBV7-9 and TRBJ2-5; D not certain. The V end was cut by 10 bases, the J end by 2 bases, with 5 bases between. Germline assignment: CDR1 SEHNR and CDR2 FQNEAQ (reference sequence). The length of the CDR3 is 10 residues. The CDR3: CATGQETQYF. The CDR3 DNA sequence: TGTGCCACCGGGCAAGAGACCCAGTACTTC.

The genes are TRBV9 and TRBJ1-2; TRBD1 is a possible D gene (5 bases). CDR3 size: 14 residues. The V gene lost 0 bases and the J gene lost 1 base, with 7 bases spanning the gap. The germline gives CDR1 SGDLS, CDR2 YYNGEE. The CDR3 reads CASSVADSNYGYTF. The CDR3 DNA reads TGTGCCAGCAGCGTAGCCGACAGTAACTATGGCTACACCTTC. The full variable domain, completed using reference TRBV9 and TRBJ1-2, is DSGVTQTPKHLITATGQRVTLRCSPRSGDLSVYWYQQSLDQGLQFLIQYYNGEERAKGNILERFSAQQFPDLHSELNLSSLELGDSALYFCASSVADSNYGYTFGSGTRLTVV.

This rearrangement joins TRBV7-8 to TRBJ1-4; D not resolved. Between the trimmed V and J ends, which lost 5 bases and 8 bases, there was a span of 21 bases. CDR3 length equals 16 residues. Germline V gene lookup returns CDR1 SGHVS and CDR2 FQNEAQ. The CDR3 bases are TGTGCCAGCAGCCCCTTCCGACCGCCGACGAGGGAAAAACTGTTTTTT. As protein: CASSPFRPPTREKLFF. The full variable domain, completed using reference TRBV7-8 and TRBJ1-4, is GAGVSQSPRYKVAKRGQDVALRCDPISGHVSLFWYQQALGQGPEFLTYFQNEAQLDKSGLPSDRFFAERPEGSVSTLKIQRTQQEDSAVYLCASSPFRPPTREKLFFGSGTQLSVL.

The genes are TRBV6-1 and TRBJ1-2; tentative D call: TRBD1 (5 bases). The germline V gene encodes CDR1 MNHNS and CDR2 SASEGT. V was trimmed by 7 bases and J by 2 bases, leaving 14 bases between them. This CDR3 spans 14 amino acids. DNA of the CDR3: TGTGCCAGCACCCTCGGCGGGGGGAACTATGGCTACACCTTC. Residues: CASTLGGGNYGYTF.

For the CDR3, the DNA is TGCGCCAGCAGCCAAGAACCGGGACAGGACTACGAGCAGTACTTC. Its translation is CASSQEPGQDYEQYF. The rearrangement joins TRBV4-3 to TRBJ2-7; the match to TRBD1 covers 8 bases. The J segment lost 3 bases and the V segment lost 0 bases, leaving 4 bases of the junction unmatched. Germline assignment: CDR1 LGHNA and CDR2 YSLEER. This CDR3 is built from 15 residues.

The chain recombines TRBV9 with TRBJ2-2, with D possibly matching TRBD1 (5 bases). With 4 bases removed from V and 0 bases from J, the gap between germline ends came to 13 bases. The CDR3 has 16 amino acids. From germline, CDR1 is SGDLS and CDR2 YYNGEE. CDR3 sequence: CASSLRQLSNTGELFF. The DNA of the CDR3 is TGTGCCAGCAGCCTTCGACAGCTTTCGAACACCGGGGAGCTGTTTTTT.

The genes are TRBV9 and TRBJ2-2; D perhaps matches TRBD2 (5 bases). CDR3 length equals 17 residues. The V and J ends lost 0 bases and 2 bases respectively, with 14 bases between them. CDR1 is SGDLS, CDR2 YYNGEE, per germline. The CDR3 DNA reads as TGTGCCAGCAGCGTAGCCTCGGGAACGACAAACACCGGGGAGCTGTTTTTT. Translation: CASSVASGTTNTGELFF.

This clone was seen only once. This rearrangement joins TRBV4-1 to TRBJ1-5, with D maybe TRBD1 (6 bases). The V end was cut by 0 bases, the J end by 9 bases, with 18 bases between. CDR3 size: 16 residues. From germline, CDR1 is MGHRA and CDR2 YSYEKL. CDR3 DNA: TGCGCCAGCAGCCAAGAGGTGGCAGGGGAGTGGAGGCCCCAGCATTTT. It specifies CASSQEVAGEWRPQHF.

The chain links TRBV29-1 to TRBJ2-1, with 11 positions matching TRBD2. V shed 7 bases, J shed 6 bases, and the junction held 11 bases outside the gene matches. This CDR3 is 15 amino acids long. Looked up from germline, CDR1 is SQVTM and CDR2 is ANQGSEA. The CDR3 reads CSATPLAGGRNEQFF. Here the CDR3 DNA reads TGCAGCGCTACCCCTCTAGCGGGGGGACGCAATGAGCAGTTCTTC.

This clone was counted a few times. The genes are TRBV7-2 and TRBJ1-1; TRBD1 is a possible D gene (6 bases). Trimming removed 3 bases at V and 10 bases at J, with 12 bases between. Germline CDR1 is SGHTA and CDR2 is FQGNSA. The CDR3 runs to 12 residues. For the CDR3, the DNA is TGTGCCAGCAGCTTCGGACAGAAGGTAGCTTTCTTT. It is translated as CASSFGQKVAFF.

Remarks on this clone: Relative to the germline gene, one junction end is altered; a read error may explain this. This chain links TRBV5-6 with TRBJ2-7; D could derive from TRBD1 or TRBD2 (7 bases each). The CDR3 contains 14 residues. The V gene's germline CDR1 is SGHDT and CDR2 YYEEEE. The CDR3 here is CASSFSTGTTPRAF. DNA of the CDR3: TGTGCCAGCAGCTTCTCGACAGGGACTACTCCGAGGGCCTTC.

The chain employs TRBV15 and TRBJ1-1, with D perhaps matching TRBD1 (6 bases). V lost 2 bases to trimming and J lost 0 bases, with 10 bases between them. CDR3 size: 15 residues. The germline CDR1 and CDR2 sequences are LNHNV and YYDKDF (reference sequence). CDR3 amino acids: CATSRRQDLNTEAFF. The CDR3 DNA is TGTGCCACCAGCAGACGACAGGACTTGAACACTGAAGCTTTCTTT.

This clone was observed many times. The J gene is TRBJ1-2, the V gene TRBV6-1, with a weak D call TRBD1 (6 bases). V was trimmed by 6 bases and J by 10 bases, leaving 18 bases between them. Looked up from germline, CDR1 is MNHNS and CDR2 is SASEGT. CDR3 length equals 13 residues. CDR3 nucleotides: TGTGCCAGCAGCCAACAGGGACCGGGAGTCTACACCTTC. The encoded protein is CASSQQGPGVYTF.

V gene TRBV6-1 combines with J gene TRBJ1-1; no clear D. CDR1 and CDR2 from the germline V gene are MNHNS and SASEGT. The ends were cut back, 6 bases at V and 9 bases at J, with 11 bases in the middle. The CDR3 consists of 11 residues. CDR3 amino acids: CASRHTTKAFF. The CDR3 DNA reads TGTGCCAGCAGACACACCACCAAAGCTTTCTTT.

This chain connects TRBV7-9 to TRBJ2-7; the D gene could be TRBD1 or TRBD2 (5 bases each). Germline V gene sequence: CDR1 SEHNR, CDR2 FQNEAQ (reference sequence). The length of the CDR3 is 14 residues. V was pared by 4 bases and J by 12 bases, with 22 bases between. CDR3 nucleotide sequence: TGTGCCAGCAGCTCCCACTACCGGGACGACGTAAGGTACTTC. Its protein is CASSSHYRDDVRYF.

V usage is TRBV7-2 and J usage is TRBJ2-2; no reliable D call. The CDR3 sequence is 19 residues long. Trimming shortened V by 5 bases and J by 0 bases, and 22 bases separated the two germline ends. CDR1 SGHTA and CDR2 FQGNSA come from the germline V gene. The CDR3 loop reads CASSPPTGSTYANTGELFF. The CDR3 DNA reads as TGTGCCAGCAGCCCCCCGACGGGCTCTACTTACGCGAACACCGGGGAGCTGTTTTTT.

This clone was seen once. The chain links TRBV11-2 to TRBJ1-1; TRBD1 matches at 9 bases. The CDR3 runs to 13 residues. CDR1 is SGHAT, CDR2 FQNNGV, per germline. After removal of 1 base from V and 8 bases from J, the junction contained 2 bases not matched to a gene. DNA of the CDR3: TGTGCCAGCAGCTTAGGGGACAGGGCCGAAGCTTTCTTT. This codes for CASSLGDRAEAFF.

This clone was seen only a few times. The CDR3 loop reads CASSRDLYEQYF. In nucleotides, the CDR3 is TGTGCCAGCAGCAGGGACTTGTACGAGCAGTACTTC. The V gene is TRBV7-2, the J gene TRBJ2-7, with D possibly being TRBD2 (6 bases). Trimming stripped 5 bases from V and 4 bases from J, with 9 bases between. CDR3 length: 12 amino acids. Looked up from germline, CDR1 is SGHTA and CDR2 is FQGNSA.

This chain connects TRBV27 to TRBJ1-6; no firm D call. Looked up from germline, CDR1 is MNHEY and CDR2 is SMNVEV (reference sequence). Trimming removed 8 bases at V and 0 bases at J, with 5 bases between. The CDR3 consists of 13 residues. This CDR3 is CASAYSYNSPLHF. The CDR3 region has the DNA TGTGCCAGCGCCTACTCCTATAATTCACCCCTCCACTTT.

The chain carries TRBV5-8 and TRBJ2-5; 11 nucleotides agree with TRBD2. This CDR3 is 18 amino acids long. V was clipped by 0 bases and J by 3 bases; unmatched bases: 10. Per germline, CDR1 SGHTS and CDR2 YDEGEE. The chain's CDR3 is CASSLGPTSGDLEETQYF. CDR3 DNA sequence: TGTGCCAGCAGCTTGGGGCCGACTAGCGGGGATCTCGAAGAGACCCAGTACTTC.